This T cell receptor (beta chain) was recovered during a study of blood T cell repertoires in COVID-19. Across the study: The cDNA or gDNA used as material had been derived from T cells, B-cell-depleted T cells, or PBMCs.

Germline V gives CDR1 MDHEN, CDR2 SYDVKM. This CDR3 spans 15 amino acids. V was pared by 3 bases and J by 9 bases, with 11 bases of the junction left unmatched. In the authors' methods: Estimates of nucleated cell counts were drawn from the amplification of reference gene primers. Sequencing was performed with immunoSEQ multiplex PCR; in TCRdb, only in-frame clones are kept and a portion is missing. The DNA gave D and trimming, while V, J and clone size come from that table. The table has some 70,000 clones, about 84% seen once; the top ten hold 1.8%. The genes are TRBV28 and TRBJ1-1; TRBD1 matches at 9 bases. Sequencing used peripheral blood. This clonotype was obtained from a woman aged 55 to 70 with acute or convalescent COVID-19. The CDR3 DNA reads as TGTGCCAGCAGTTTGATTCGGGACAGGGAAAAAAAAGCTTTCTTT. It is translated as CASSLIRDREKKAFF.